One and the same sample provided the 29 T cell receptor beta chains below, sequenced in a study of OX40 agonist ivuxolimab in advanced cancers. Library generation was performed with the immunoSEQ multiplex PCR assay. TCRdb took this table from immuneACCESS and kept in-frame rearrangements with V and J called. Such tables lack part of the clones; where checked against another copy, unresolved V genes explain under half of the gap, and the rest is unexplained. The sample yields around 79,000 clones; 92% were counted once. Of the sample, 10% is held by the ten largest clones. This material consisted of CD4+ or CD8+ T cells sorted from blood, taken in a trial of the OX40 agonist ivuxolimab. The receptors come from an adult with an advanced solid tumor such as melanoma, head and neck, liver or kidney cancer.

The J gene is TRBJ1-1, the V gene TRBV12-5; D gene unclear. There are 17 residues in the CDR3. V was cut by 2 bases and J by 0 bases, with 16 bases left in between. Germline V gene lookup returns CDR1 LGHNT and CDR2 FRNRAP. CDR3 protein: CASGLSLLDQMNTEAFF. Here the CDR3 DNA reads TGTGCTAGTGGTTTGTCCCTATTGGATCAGATGAACACTGAAGCTTTCTTT.

The gene calls are TRBV10-2 and TRBJ2-1, with D maybe TRBD2 (6 bases). Germline V gene sequence: CDR1 WSHSY, CDR2 SAAADI. This CDR3 region has 14 residues. Trimming shortened V by 5 bases and J by 0 bases, and 8 bases separated the two germline ends. Here the CDR3 reads CASSPGGSYNEQFF. CDR3 nucleotide sequence: TGCGCCAGCAGTCCCGGGGGCTCCTACAATGAGCAGTTCTTC.

The J gene is TRBJ2-5, the V gene TRBV5-1; TRBD1 agrees at 7 bases. Germline V gene sequence: CDR1 SGHRS, CDR2 YFSETQ. The CDR3 has 15 residues. With 5 bases clipped from V and 7 bases from J, the junction kept 14 bases outside the gene matches. CDR3 sequence reads: CASRVPTGESGTQYF. The CDR3 DNA reads as TGCGCCAGCAGAGTCCCCACAGGGGAATCGGGGACCCAGTACTTC. Based on the CDR3 plus reference TRBV5-1 and TRBJ2-5, the full variable domain is KAGVTQTPRYLIKTRGQQVTLSCSPISGHRSVSWYQQTPGQGLQFLFEYFSETQRNKGNFPGRFSGRQFSNSRSEMNVSTLELGDSALYLCASRVPTGESGTQYFGPGTRLLVL.

The rearrangement links TRBV7-6 to TRBJ1-2; D unresolved. The CDR3 is 15 amino acids. Looked up from germline, CDR1 is SGHVS and CDR2 is FNYEAQ. V dropped 4 bases and J dropped 0 bases, with 12 bases sitting between them. The CDR3 loop reads CASSSLMVANYGYTF. DNA for the CDR3: TGTGCCAGCAGCTCGCTAATGGTAGCTAACTATGGCTACACCTTC.

V and J are TRBV7-9 and TRBJ1-6, with TRBD1 identical over 9 bases. The germline V gene has CDR1 SEHNR and CDR2 FQNEAQ (reference sequence). CDR3 length: 15 amino acids. V lost 0 bases to trimming and J lost 9 bases; unmatched junction nucleotides: 3. CDR3 nucleotide sequence: TGTGCCAGCAGCTTAGCACAGGGGGCAGGTTCACCCCTCCACTTT. Its protein product is CASSLAQGAGSPLHF.

This chain links TRBV21-1 with TRBJ2-2; the listed D gene, TRBD2, was not tested against the DNA. TRBV21-1 is noted as a pseudogene. The CDR3 covers 14 residues. CDR3: CASSKGSSTGELFF. The CDR3 coding sequence is TGTGCCAGCAGCAAAGGTAGCAGCACCGGGGAGCTGTTTTTT.

Written as DNA, the CDR3 is TGTGCCAGCAGCTCATGGGTCAGGGCTTTCACGGCCCAGCATTTT. Translated, it gives CASSSWVRAFTAQHF. This chain joins TRBV5-6 and TRBJ1-5; D possibly corresponds to TRBD1 (5 bases). The CDR3 loop spans 15 amino acids. Germline loops: CDR1 SGHDT, CDR2 YYEEEE. V lost 3 bases to trimming and J lost 11 bases, with 21 bases between them. Full variable domain (remainder filled in from reference TRBV5-6 and TRBJ1-5): DAGVTQSPTHLIKTRGQQVTLRCSPKSGHDTVSWYQQALGQGPQFIFQYYEEEERQRGNFPDRFSGHQFPNYSSELNVNALLLGDSALYLCASSSWVRAFTAQHFGDGTRLSIL.

This sequence joins TRBV5-1 and TRBJ1-1; D gene uncertain. Deletions cut 3 bases from V and 1 base from J, with 7 bases between. CDR3 length: 13 residues. In germline, CDR1 is SGHRS, CDR2 YFSETQ. CDR3 amino acids: CASSSLQNTEAFF. The CDR3 DNA reads as TGCGCCAGCAGCTCACTACAGAACACTGAAGCTTTCTTT.

CDR3 sequence (DNA): TGTGCCAGCAGCTTGGGCAGAAACACCGGGGAGCTGTTTTTT. Its translation: CASSLGRNTGELFF. The V call is TRBV5-4, the J call TRBJ2-2; D uncertain. Trimming took off 0 bases at V and 2 bases at J, with 5 bases between the two ends. The germline gives CDR1 SGHNT, CDR2 YYREEE (reference sequence). The CDR3 totals 14 residues.

The CDR3 sequence: CASSQDTPDSSSYEQYF. The CDR3 DNA follows: TGCGCCAGCAGCCAAGATACGCCGGACTCGAGCTCCTACGAGCAGTACTTC. V and J are TRBV4-3 and TRBJ2-7; a weak D match, TRBD2 (5 bases). V was cut by 0 bases and J by 0 bases, with 15 bases left in between. The CDR3 totals 17 residues. CDR1 LGHNA and CDR2 YSLEER come from the germline V gene.

The chain has TRBV5-1 and TRBJ2-7; weak D call: TRBD1 (5 bases). Trimming shortened V by 0 bases and J by 5 bases, and 9 bases separated the two germline ends. There are 13 residues in the CDR3. Germline lookup yields CDR1 SGHRS and CDR2 YFSETQ. The CDR3 loop reads CASSLVGQHEQYF. In DNA, the CDR3 is TGCGCCAGCAGCTTGGTGGGGCAGCACGAGCAGTACTTC. Full variable domain (outside the CDR3, taken from reference TRBV5-1 and TRBJ2-7): KAGVTQTPRYLIKTRGQQVTLSCSPISGHRSVSWYQQTPGQGLQFLFEYFSETQRNKGNFPGRFSGRQFSNSRSEMNVSTLELGDSALYLCASSLVGQHEQYFGPGTRLTVT.

This chain links TRBV11-2 with TRBJ2-7, with D possibly matching TRBD1 (5 bases). This CDR3 has 14 amino acids. Per the germline V gene, CDR1 is SGHAT and CDR2 is FQNNGV. V gave up 4 bases and J gave up 0 bases, with 10 bases separating them. The CDR3 coding sequence is TGTGCCAGCAGCTGGACATTGAGCTCCTACGAGCAGTACTTC. Translation: CASSWTLSSYEQYF.

The V and J genes are TRBV11-2 and TRBJ1-1; D call uncertain. CDR1 and CDR2 from the germline V gene are SGHAT and FQNNGV. V dropped 4 bases and J dropped 4 bases, with 7 bases sitting between them. The CDR3 has 12 residues. CDR3 region: CASSSLGTEAFF. In DNA, the CDR3 is TGTGCCAGCAGCTCGTTGGGCACTGAAGCTTTCTTT.

The rearrangement joins TRBV6-5 to TRBJ2-7; D tentatively reads TRBD1 or TRBD2 (6 bases each). From germline, CDR1 is MNHEY and CDR2 SVGAGI. The CDR3 runs 15 residues. V was shortened by 0 bases and J by 5 bases, with 14 bases between the two germline ends. In DNA, the CDR3 is TGTGCCAGCAGTTACTCTATCGGGGGCGACCACGAGCAGTACTTC. Protein product: CASSYSIGGDHEQYF.

The chain combines TRBV4-1 with TRBJ2-7; 8 nucleotides line up with TRBD1. V gave up 3 bases and J gave up 1 base; unmatched junction bases: 8. Germline V lookup: CDR1 MGHRA, CDR2 YSYEKL. The length of the CDR3 is 16 residues. The CDR3 here is CASSHGTGGTSYEQYF. The DNA of the CDR3 is TGCGCCAGCAGCCACGGGACAGGCGGTACTTCCTACGAGCAGTACTTC.

This clone turned up a few times. The rearrangement uses TRBV4-3 and TRBJ1-3, with a possible D match to TRBD1 (5 bases). The germline V gene encodes CDR1 LGHNA and CDR2 YSLEER. The germline V and J ends were trimmed by 0 bases and 3 bases, with 12 bases remaining between them. The CDR3 runs 16 residues. CDR3 coding DNA: TGCGCCAGCAGCCAAGATCCGCGGGGCAGTGGAAACACCATATATTTT. Translation gives CASSQDPRGSGNTIYF.

The rearrangement joins TRBV11-2 to TRBJ1-3, with D unclear. V lost 6 bases and J 8 bases, leaving 8 bases between the germline ends. The CDR3 extends over 11 amino acids. From germline, CDR1 is SGHAT and CDR2 FQNNGV. The CDR3 DNA follows: TGTGCCAGCAGTTCGGAGCACACCATATATTTT. Protein: CASSSEHTIYF.

This chain joins TRBV6-1 and TRBJ1-5, with no clear D. The germline V gene encodes CDR1 MNHNS and CDR2 SASEGT. Trimming left V 0 bases short and J 2 bases short, with 17 bases between. The CDR3 totals 18 residues. This CDR3 reads CASSEAGPRSLGNQPQHF. CDR3 coding DNA: TGTGCCAGCAGTGAAGCCGGACCGAGGTCGCTGGGCAATCAGCCCCAGCATTTT.

The CDR3 DNA reads TGTGCCAGCAGCTTGATCCGGGGGCGATACAATGAGCAGTTCTTC. Protein sequence: CASSLIRGRYNEQFF. The chain is built from TRBV5-6 and TRBJ2-1, with D perhaps matching TRBD1 or TRBD2 (6 bases each). V dropped 1 base and J dropped 4 bases, with 12 bases sitting between them. The CDR3 loop spans 15 amino acids. Germline CDR1 reads SGHDT; CDR2 reads YYEEEE.

The chain employs TRBV29-1 and TRBJ2-1; D is ambiguous. Trimming took off 7 bases at V and 8 bases at J, with 9 bases between the two ends. The CDR3 extends over 10 amino acids. Germline V CDR1 and CDR2: SQVTM, ANQGSEA. This chain's CDR3 is CSAIKDEQFF. The CDR3 nucleotides are TGCAGCGCCATTAAGGATGAGCAGTTCTTC.

This rearrangement joins TRBV6-6 to TRBJ1-5, with a weak D call TRBD1 (5 bases). The CDR3 extends over 16 amino acids. Germline V lookup: CDR1 MNHNY, CDR2 SVGAGI (reference sequence). The V end lost 8 bases, the J end lost 2 bases, and 19 bases lay between the germline ends. This CDR3 is CASGHPRLTGNQPQHF. Written as DNA, the CDR3 is TGTGCCAGCGGACACCCCAGGTTGACGGGCAATCAGCCCCAGCATTTT.

This chain links TRBV6-5 with TRBJ2-5, with D possibly being TRBD2 (7 bases). V was pared by 8 bases and J by 1 base, with 14 bases between. This CDR3 spans 14 amino acids. Germline CDR1 reads MNHEY; CDR2 reads SVGAGI. The CDR3 bases are TGTGCCAGCGGGAGGGGGGGGATCCAAGAGACCCAGTACTTC. It codes for CASGRGGIQETQYF.

The V call is TRBV7-3, the J call TRBJ2-5; 7 bases line up with TRBD2. V lost 5 bases to trimming and J lost 5 bases; unmatched junction nucleotides: 11. This CDR3 region has 15 residues. Germline-derived CDR1 and CDR2 are SGHTA and FQGTGA. As DNA, the CDR3 is TGTGCCAGCAGCACTTCCGGGGGGATGACGGAGACCCAGTACTTC. Its translation is CASSTSGGMTETQYF. The full variable domain, its missing parts supplied by reference TRBV7-3 and TRBJ2-5, is GAGVSQTPSNKVTEKGKYVELRCDPISGHTALYWYRQSLGQGPEFLIYFQGTGAADDSGLPNDRFFAVRPEGSVSTLKIQRTERGDSAVYLCASSTSGGMTETQYFGPGTRLLVL.

The chain combines TRBV19 with TRBJ1-3; a weak D match, TRBD1 (6 bases). Trimming left V 6 bases short and J 0 bases short, with 12 bases between. The CDR3 is 15 amino acids. CDR1 is LNHDA and CDR2 is SQIVND in the germline V gene (reference sequence). The CDR3 DNA reads TGTGCCAGTAGAACCTCAGGGGCCTCTGGAAACACCATATATTTT. As protein: CASRTSGASGNTIYF.

The CDR3 spells CASTLVASGGTTDTQYF. Here the CDR3 DNA reads TGTGCCAGTACCCTCGTAGCTAGCGGGGGGACCACAGATACGCAGTATTTT. The chain has TRBV19 and TRBJ2-3, with TRBD2 matching over 11 bases. The CDR3 covers 17 residues. Unmatched junction bases numbered 11, after V lost 7 bases and J lost 2 bases. The germline CDR1 and CDR2 sequences are LNHDA and SQIVND (reference sequence).

The chain couples TRBV2 to TRBJ2-7; 7 positions match TRBD1. There are 16 residues in the CDR3. With 6 bases clipped from V and 6 bases from J, the junction kept 17 bases outside the gene matches. CDR1 is SNHLY, CDR2 FYNNEI, per germline. The CDR3 DNA reads TGTGCCAGCAGCGAGGGTCGACAGGGCCCCCTTGTCGAGCAGTACTTC. This gives the protein CASSEGRQGPLVEQYF.

The rearrangement links TRBV2 to TRBJ2-7, with 9 bases fitting TRBD2. The CDR3 totals 16 residues. V lost 6 bases and J lost 3; bases outside the gene matches: 12. Germline V gene lookup returns CDR1 SNHLY and CDR2 FYNNEI. The CDR3 is CASSPTGERGVYEQYF. CDR3 DNA: TGTGCCAGCAGCCCCACAGGGGAGCGGGGGGTCTACGAGCAGTACTTC.

This chain links TRBV7-8 with TRBJ2-5, with 8 bases aligning to TRBD2. Germline V gives CDR1 SGHVS, CDR2 FQNEAQ. The V gene end was trimmed by 8 bases and the J gene end by 5 bases; junction bases not matched to a gene: 10. CDR3 length: 14 amino acids. The CDR3 sequence is CASVNGGAGETQYF. The CDR3 DNA is TGTGCCAGCGTCAACGGGGGGGCCGGGGAGACCCAGTACTTC.

This chain links TRBV6-4 with TRBJ2-3; D is unclear. Trimming removed 0 bases at V and 2 bases at J, with 15 bases between. Germline values: CDR1 MRHNA, CDR2 SNTAGT. This CDR3 region has 17 residues. CDR3 residues: CASSDSVGSGYTDTQYF. CDR3 bases: TGTGCCAGCAGTGACTCGGTGGGCTCAGGCTACACAGATACGCAGTATTTT.